This T cell receptor beta chain was sequenced for a study of vaccination and CD4 T cells after COVID-19 (dated by TCRdb to the early 2020s). Looking at the study overall: The convalescent cohort comprised six males and four females, including two Hispanic individuals, seven Caucasians, two Asians and one multiracial person. Two doses of either the Pfizer-BioNTech BNT162b2 vaccine (n=8) or the Moderna mRNA-1273 vaccine (n=2) were administered to participants. In some eleven COVID-19 convalescent patients and a handful of infection-naive healthy vaccine recipients, researchers compared the spike-specific CD4+ TCR repertoire from before mRNA vaccination with the repertoire from after. Post-vaccine blood samples were collected a median of approximately 77 days after the second vaccine dose, ranging from about 13 to 250 days. The cultures were stimulated with overlapping spike peptide pools from SARS-CoV-2 and from the common cold coronaviruses HCoV-NL63, HCoV-OC43 and HCoV-229E. Control cultures used a CEFX viral epitope pool as positive control, an HIV-1 Nef peptide pool as negative control, or no peptide. Post-COVID blood samples were collected from convalescent patients a median of approximately 93 days after diagnosis, with a range of about 30 to 161 days. Overall results and qualifications from the work: Among the post-vaccine SARS-CoV-2-reactive clones in convalescent patients, a median around 90% showed up only after vaccination, which suggests vaccine-specific priming. The study included relatively few convalescent patients and did not analyze early timepoints after natural infection. An increase in the median number of SARS-CoV-2-reactive clonotypes from around 20 after infection to 38 after vaccination was observed, but the change was not found to be significant. Nearly all vaccine-specific clones in convalescent patients (304 of 307) were mono-reactive for SARS-CoV-2 spike rather than cross-reactive with common cold coronaviruses.

The library relied on PCR. DNA from cultured CD4+ T cells was subjected to TCR sequencing with the Oncomine TCR Beta short-read assay at the Johns Hopkins FTIC core. The QIAamp micro DNA kit was used to extract genomic DNA from the cultured CD4+ T cells. Oncomine TCR Beta libraries from cultured CD4+ T cells were pooled using unique dual indexes and sequenced on an Illumina iSeq 100. The original pipeline was this. Non-productive sequences were removed, and CDR3s that did not start with C, did not end with F or W, or were shorter than 7 amino acids were discarded. The MANAFEST web application identified antigen-specific clonotypes by comparing peptide-stimulated wells against reference wells and other culture wells. For a clone to be called positive, the clone needed an FDR below 0.05, an odds ratio above 5, and a productive frequency above 0.1% in at least two of three replicate wells. Cross-reactive clonotypes were defined as significantly expanded in both SARS-CoV-2 spike wells and at least one common cold coronavirus spike condition. Using R version 3.6.1, CDR3 homology was evaluated through Levenshtein distances (stringdist) along with unrooted phylogenetic trees (ape). The public reads were run again by TCRdb, first through fastp at Q25 and then through MiXCR, and only productive beta chains were kept. Every CDR3 protein is listed once, alongside the most common genes and DNA of its rows. None of the V and J calls come from the authors' own analysis; TCRdb made them. In this sample the table shows 10,000 to 15,000 distinct CDR3 sequences, 30% to 40% of which occur a single time. The ten largest clones capture around a third of the sample.

A few counts support this clonotype. What antigen it recognizes has not been identified. The input lacks base qualities; no much larger clone sits a single base away. After removal of 0 bases from V and 8 bases from J, the junction retains 10 bases not matched to a gene. The CDR3 runs 15 amino acids, cysteine and phenylalanine included. Only CDR3 DNA remains: 45 bases, in frame from the first base. From a lookup of the germline V gene (reference sequence), CDR1 and CDR2 are DFQATT and SNEGSKA. The treatment or condition label of this sample denotes: roughly 10-day PBMC culture with coronavirus spike peptide pools or control peptides (ViraFEST assay). The ViraFEST assay was used in the study, in which antigen-specific T cells were expanded with peptide pools and expanded clonotypes were subsequently identified by TCR sequencing. Negative nucleocapsid antibody tests taken both before and after vaccination confirmed that the healthy vaccine recipients had no prior SARS-CoV-2 infection. Each well held 2.1 million or so PBMCs cultured in IMDM containing approximately 5.3% human AB serum and around 9.2 IU/ml IL-2, with 8 to 10 ug/ml peptide pools added. Half of the culture medium was replaced with fresh IL-2-containing medium on days 3 and 7. CD4+ T cells were isolated after approximately eleven days of culture through negative selection using the EasySep CD4+ T cell isolation kit. PBMCs were separated from whole blood using Ficoll-Paque Plus gradient centrifugation and then either used fresh or cryopreserved at -140C. Culture conditions were generally each tested in triplicate wells.

The rearrangement joined TRBV20-1 to TRBJ2-4; 7 middle bases align to TRBD2. This TCR came from a human donor who received a COVID-19 vaccine. Material: CD4+ T cells from blood, cultured in vitro, obtained before SARS-CoV-2 vaccination. DNA sequence: TGCAGTGCTAGAGACTCCCGGACTAGTAGGGACATTCAGTACTTC. Its product reads: CSARDSRTSRDIQYF.